The source of this TCR beta chain is a study of OX40 agonist ivuxolimab in advanced cancers. Whole-study context: Cohort: 80% to 85% men, mean age about 60, aged roughly 23 to 79. Whole-study results and caveats: At doses 0.1 to 3.0 mg/kg, CD4+ and CD8+ clones expanded.

The data were produced by immunoSEQ multiplex PCR, yet TCRdb's version contains in-frame clones alone and is incomplete. The data hold tens of thousands of clones, with approximately 83% observed a single time. The germline V gene has CDR1 SGHTS and CDR2 YDEGEE. V lost 4 bases, J lost 1 base, and 8 bases stayed unmatched. The CDR3 is 16 residues long. As regards this clone: The antigen is undetermined.

The gene calls are TRBV5-8 and TRBJ2-3; 8 bases align to TRBD1. The starting material was CD4+ or CD8+ T cells sorted from blood, obtained in a trial of the OX40 agonist ivuxolimab. This clonotype was obtained from an adult with an advanced solid tumor such as melanoma, head and neck, liver or kidney cancer. CDR3 amino acids: CASSNGQGPRTDTQYF. CDR3 coding DNA: TGTGCCAGCAGCAACGGACAGGGACCTCGCACAGATACGCAGTATTTT.